This is a list of T cell receptor beta chains from one sample in a study of T cells in Graves' hyperthyroidism and ophthalmopathy. Each CDR3 protein is one row after TCRdb ran MiXCR on the multiplex PCR reads. The repertoire holds 600,000 or so distinct CDR3 sequences, around 16% seen once, with less than 4.5% in the top ten. Sequences were obtained from blood. The source is a woman aged 25 to 45 with Graves' hyperthyroidism. Each CDR3 is given with its conserved first and last residue. Fields, in order: D gene, J gene, V gene, clone size, CDR3 protein, CDR3 DNA. D genes are given only for firm matches. The size of a clone is reported for some rows only, either as once, few or many, or as a class for expanded clones.

>.|TRBJ2-1|TRBV27|many
CASSQGMNEQFF
TGTGCCAGCAGCCAGGGGATGAATGAGCAGTTCTTC
>.|TRBJ2-7|TRBV12-3/TRBV12-4|few
CASSDTGRDEQYF
TGTGCCAGCAGTGACACAGGGCGGGACGAGCAGTACTTC
>TRBD2|TRBJ2-1|TRBV20-1|few
CSAYPPGTSINEQFF
TGCAGTGCTTACCCGCCCGGGACTAGTATTAATGAGCAGTTCTTC
>.|TRBJ1-2|TRBV18|few
CASSPNPQRANYGYTF
TGTGCCAGCTCACCTAATCCTCAGAGGGCGAACTATGGCTACACCTTC
>TRBD1|TRBJ1-6|TRBV9|.
CASSLTTGASPLHF
TGTGCCAGCAGCTTAACGACAGGGGCTTCACCCCTCCACTTT
>TRBD2|TRBJ2-7|TRBV19|.
CASTPKAGAAYEQYF
TGTGCCAGTACGCCTAAGGCGGGAGCCGCCTACGAGCAGTACTTC
>TRBD2|TRBJ2-3|TRBV29-1|few
CSAGGDPRMRTDTQYF
TGCAGCGCGGGGGGGGACCCTAGAATGAGGACAGATACGCAGTATTTT
>.|TRBJ1-4|TRBV29-1|.
CSVSDEYAANEKLFF
TGCAGCGTTAGCGACGAGTATGCGGCTAATGAAAAACTGTTTTTT
>TRBD2|TRBJ2-4|TRBV20-1|few
CSARLGTNRDIQYF
TGCAGTGCTAGACTTGGGACTAATAGAGACATTCAGTACTTC
>TRBD1|TRBJ1-1|TRBV6-1|many
CASSPDRATEAFF
TGTGCCAGCAGTCCGGACAGGGCCACTGAAGCTTTCTTT
>.|TRBJ1-5|TRBV28|many
CASSSLSVQGGNQPQHF
TGTGCCAGCAGTTCTTTGTCCGTACAGGGTGGCAATCAGCCCCAGCATTTT
>TRBD1|TRBJ1-2|TRBV6-1|.
CASSEWKGASYGYTF
TGTGCCAGCAGTGAATGGAAGGGGGCCAGCTATGGCTACACCTTC
>TRBD1|TRBJ2-4|TRBV18|many
CASSPGQGGNIQYF
TGTGCCAGCTCACCAGGACAGGGGGGAAACATTCAGTACTTC
>.|TRBJ1-1|TRBV28|many
CASSSRTAEVEAFF
TGTGCCAGCAGTTCCAGAACAGCTGAGGTTGAAGCTTTCTTT
>.|TRBJ2-7|TRBV11-2|many
CASSLTTPSYEQYF
TGTGCCAGCAGCTTGACGACTCCCTCCTACGAGCAGTACTTC
>.|TRBJ1-5|TRBV19|few
CVARRAGDF
TGTGTCGCCCGAAGGGCGGGGGATTTT
>TRBD2|TRBJ2-1|TRBV6-1|many
CASSYRPGTSHDNEQFF
TGTGCCAGCAGCTACAGGCCCGGGACTAGCCATGACAATGAGCAGTTCTTC
>TRBD1|TRBJ1-1|TRBV20-1|.
CSASSGLDRPLSNTEAFF
TGCAGTGCTAGTTCCGGGTTGGACAGGCCCCTTTCTAACACTGAAGCTTTCTTT
>.|TRBJ2-5|TRBV20-1|few
CSARAPSPRETQYF
TGCAGTGCTAGGGCCCCCAGTCCTCGGGAGACCCAGTACTTC
>.|TRBJ1-4|TRBV19|many
CASSPTGFGEKLFF
TGTGCCAGTAGTCCTACAGGTTTCGGTGAAAAACTGTTTTTT
>.|TRBJ1-5|TRBV20-1|.
CSASKGDQPQHF
TGCAGTGCTAGTAAGGGGGATCAGCCCCAGCATTTT
>.|TRBJ1-5|TRBV12-3/TRBV12-4|many
CASSFGGANQPQHF
TGTGCCAGCAGTTTTGGTGGAGCCAATCAGCCCCAGCATTTT
>.|TRBJ1-5|TRBV24-1|.
CATSDLFLAPTSDWVGNQPQHF
TGTGCCACCAGTGATTTATTTTTGGCCCCAACCTCAGACTGGGTCGGCAATCAGCCCCAGCATTTT
>TRBD1|TRBJ1-2|TRBV2|many
CASSPGTGGFNGYTF
TGTGCCAGCAGCCCCGGGACAGGGGGTTTCAATGGCTACACCTTC
>.|TRBJ2-7|TRBV27|many
CASSFRRVYAEQYF
TGTGCCAGCAGTTTCCGGAGAGTCTACGCCGAGCAGTACTTC
>.|TRBJ1-4|TRBV4-1|many
CASSSPPRSVGDEKLFF
TGCGCCAGCAGCTCTCCCCCGCGTTCCGTCGGTGATGAAAAACTGTTTTTT
>TRBD1|TRBJ2-5|TRBV7-9|few
CASSLAPRGQVVLETQYF
TGTGCCAGCAGCTTAGCTCCCCGCGGACAGGTTGTTTTGGAGACCCAGTACTTC
>.|TRBJ2-7|TRBV5-1|.
CATRVDYSYEQYF
TGCGCCACCAGGGTCGACTACTCCTACGAGCAGTACTTC
>.|TRBJ1-2|TRBV6-6|.
CASSYSTGQGYGYTF
TGTGCCAGCAGTTACTCGACGGGACAAGGGTATGGCTACACCTTC
>.|TRBJ2-5|TRBV6-2/TRBV6-3|.
CASSYPDSDQETQYF
TGTGCCAGCAGTTATCCCGATAGCGACCAAGAGACCCAGTACTTC
>TRBD1|TRBJ1-6|TRBV3-1|.
CASGRQGANNSPLHF
TGTGCCAGCGGCCGACAGGGGGCTAATAATTCACCCCTCCACTTT
>.|TRBJ1-3|TRBV27|.
CASPRPGSGNTIYF
TGTGCCAGTCCTAGGCCAGGGTCAGGAAACACCATATATTTT
>.|TRBJ2-1|TRBV29-1|few
CSVEILGQFF
TGCAGCGTTGAGATCTTGGGGCAGTTCTTC
>TRBD2|TRBJ2-3|TRBV7-9|.
CASSFPGSGVPDTQYF
TGTGCCAGCAGTTTCCCCGGGAGCGGGGTACCAGATACGCAGTATTTT
>.|TRBJ2-3|TRBV5-1|many
CASSLDGRTDTQYF
TGCGCCAGCAGCTTAGACGGACGCACAGATACGCAGTATTTT
>.|TRBJ2-2|TRBV2|many
CASRTYTGELFF
TGTGCCAGCAGGACCTATACCGGGGAGCTGTTTTTT
>.|TRBJ2-4|TRBV13|few
CASSPGATGENIQYF
TGTGCCAGCAGCCCCGGGGCGACCGGGGAAAACATTCAGTACTTC
>.|TRBJ2-7|TRBV2|many
CATLGPYYEQYF
TGTGCCACCTTAGGTCCTTACTACGAGCAGTACTTC
>TRBD1|TRBJ2-7|TRBV5-1|.
CASSLRTGGPEQYF
TGCGCCAGCAGCTTGAGGACAGGGGGTCCCGAGCAGTACTTC
>TRBD1|TRBJ2-2|TRBV7-2|few
CASSSSQGTNTGELFF
TGTGCCAGCAGCTCCTCACAGGGGACGAACACCGGGGAGCTGTTTTTT
>.|TRBJ1-2|TRBV6-1|.
CASSEEGRVWYGYTF
TGTGCCAGCAGTGAAGAAGGCAGGGTTTGGTACGGCTACACCTTC
>TRBD1|TRBJ2-2|TRBV20-1|few
CSARTGGYTGELFF
TGCAGTGCTAGGACAGGGGGCTACACCGGGGAGCTGTTTTTT
>.|TRBJ2-1|TRBV20-1|.
CSARAGAPYNEQFF
TGCAGTGCTAGAGCGGGGGCCCCATACAATGAGCAGTTCTTC
>TRBD2|TRBJ2-2|TRBV20-1|.
CSAREGTRLNTGELFF
TGCAGTGCTAGAGAGGGGACTAGGCTGAACACCGGGGAGCTGTTTTTT
>.|TRBJ1-5|TRBV20-1|many
CSAKDGLNQPQHF
TGCAGTGCTAAGGACGGGCTAAATCAGCCCCAGCATTTT
>.|TRBJ2-3|TRBV2|few
CASSLHPGQGDTQYF
TGTGCCAGCAGTCTCCACCCTGGCCAAGGAGATACGCAGTATTTT
>.|TRBJ1-2|TRBV20-1|many
CSASTYGGYTF
TGCAGTGCTAGTACGTACGGTGGCTACACCTTC
>.|TRBJ2-1|TRBV9|.
CASSVTLLSSYNEQFF
TGTGCCAGCAGCGTAACACTTCTTAGCTCCTACAATGAGCAGTTCTTC
>.|TRBJ2-1|TRBV7-6|few
CASSLGRSRTYNEQFF
TGTGCCAGCAGCTTAGGGCGCTCTAGAACCTACAATGAGCAGTTCTTC
>TRBD2|TRBJ2-3|TRBV3-1|.
CASSQDRRSGTSTDTQYF
TGTGCCAGCAGCCAAGACAGACGGAGCGGGACCAGCACAGATACGCAGTATTTT
>TRBD2|TRBJ2-4|TRBV5-6|.
CASSLVGGSLGKNIQYF
TGTGCCAGCAGCTTGGTGGGCGGGAGCCTTGGCAAAAACATTCAGTACTTC
>.|TRBJ1-6|TRBV30|.
CACSLGGGSYNSPLHF
TGTGCCTGCTCCCTGGGCGGGGGCTCCTATAATTCACCCCTCCACTTT
>TRBD1|TRBJ1-1|TRBV12-3/TRBV12-4|many
CASSAGTGQNEAFF
TGTGCCAGCAGTGCCGGGACAGGCCAAAATGAAGCTTTCTTT